The clone carrying this T cell receptor (beta chain) was observed many times. The sample belongs to a study of blood T cell repertoires in COVID-19. Across the study: Whether acute or convalescent, the COVID-19 samples came from the United States, Italy and Spain. T cells, B-cell-depleted T cells, or PBMCs provided the cDNA or gDNA that served as material.

Original analysis: Nucleated cell number was recorded as an estimate derived from reference gene primer amplification. Measured with immunoSEQ multiplex PCR; TCRdb has only the in-frame clones, and not every one. D and trimming come from the DNA, and the V and J calls and clone size come from that table. This table has hundreds of thousands of clones, about 87% appearing once. With 0 bases removed from V and 4 bases from J, the gap between germline ends came to 12 bases. The CDR3 is 15 residues long. Germline V gene data show CDR1 as MGHRA and CDR2 as YSYEKL. Sequenced: peripheral blood. V and J are TRBV4-1 and TRBJ1-2, with D perhaps TRBD1 (5 bases). This clonotype was obtained from a woman between 35 and 50 years old who had recovered from COVID-19. CDR3 nucleotides: TGCGCCAGCAGCCAAGATAGGGGCAGCCGCTATGGCTACACCTTC. It is translated as CASSQDRGSRYGYTF.